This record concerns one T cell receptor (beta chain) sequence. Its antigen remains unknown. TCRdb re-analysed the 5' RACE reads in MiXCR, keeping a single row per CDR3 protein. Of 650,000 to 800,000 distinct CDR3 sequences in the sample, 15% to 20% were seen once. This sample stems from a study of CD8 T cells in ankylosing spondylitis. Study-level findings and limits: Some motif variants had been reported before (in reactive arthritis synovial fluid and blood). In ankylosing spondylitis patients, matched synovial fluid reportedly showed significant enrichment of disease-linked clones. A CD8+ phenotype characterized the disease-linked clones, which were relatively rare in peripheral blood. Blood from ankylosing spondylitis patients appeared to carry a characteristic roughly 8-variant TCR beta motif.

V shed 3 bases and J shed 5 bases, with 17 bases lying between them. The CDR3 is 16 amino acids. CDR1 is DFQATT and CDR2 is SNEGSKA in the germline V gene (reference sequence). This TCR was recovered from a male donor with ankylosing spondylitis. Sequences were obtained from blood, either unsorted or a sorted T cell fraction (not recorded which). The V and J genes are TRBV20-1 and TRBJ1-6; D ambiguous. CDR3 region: CSARVEHQLNNSPLHF. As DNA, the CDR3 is TGCAGTGCTAGGGTGGAACACCAACTTAATAATTCACCCCTCCACTTT.